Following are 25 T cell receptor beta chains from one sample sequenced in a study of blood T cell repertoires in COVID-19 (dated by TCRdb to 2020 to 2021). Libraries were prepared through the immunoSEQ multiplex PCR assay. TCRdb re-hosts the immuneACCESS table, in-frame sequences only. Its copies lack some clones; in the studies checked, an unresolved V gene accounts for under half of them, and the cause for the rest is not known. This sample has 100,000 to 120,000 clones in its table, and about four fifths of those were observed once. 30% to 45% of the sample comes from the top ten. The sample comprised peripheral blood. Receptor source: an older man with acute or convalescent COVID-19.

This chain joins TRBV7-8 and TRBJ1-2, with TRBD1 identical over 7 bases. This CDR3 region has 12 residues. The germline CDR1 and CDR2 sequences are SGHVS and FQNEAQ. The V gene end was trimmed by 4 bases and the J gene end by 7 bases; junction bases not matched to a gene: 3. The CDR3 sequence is CASSSQGLGYTF. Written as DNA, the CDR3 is TGTGCCAGCAGCTCACAGGGGCTTGGCTACACCTTC. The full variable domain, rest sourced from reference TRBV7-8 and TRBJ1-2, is GAGVSQSPRYKVAKRGQDVALRCDPISGHVSLFWYQQALGQGPEFLTYFQNEAQLDKSGLPSDRFFAERPEGSVSTLKIQRTQQEDSAVYLCASSSQGLGYTFGSGTRLTVV.

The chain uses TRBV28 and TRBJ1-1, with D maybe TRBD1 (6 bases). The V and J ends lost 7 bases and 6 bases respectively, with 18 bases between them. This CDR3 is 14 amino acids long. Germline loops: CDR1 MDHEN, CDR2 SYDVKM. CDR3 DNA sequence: TGTGCCAGCACCCCCCACAGGGTGGGCCCTGAAGCTTTCTTT. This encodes CASTPHRVGPEAFF.

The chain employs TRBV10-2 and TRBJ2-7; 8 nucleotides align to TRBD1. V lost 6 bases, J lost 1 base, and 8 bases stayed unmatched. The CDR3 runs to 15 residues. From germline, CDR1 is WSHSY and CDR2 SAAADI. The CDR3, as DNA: TGCGCCAGCAGGGGACCGGGACAGGCGTCCTACGAGCAGTACTTC. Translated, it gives CASRGPGQASYEQYF.

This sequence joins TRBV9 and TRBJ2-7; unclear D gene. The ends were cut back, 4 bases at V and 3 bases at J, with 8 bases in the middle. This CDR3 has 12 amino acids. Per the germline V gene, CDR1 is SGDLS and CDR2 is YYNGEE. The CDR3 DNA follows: TGTGCCAGCAGCACTAACAACTACGAGCAGTACTTC. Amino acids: CASSTNNYEQYF.

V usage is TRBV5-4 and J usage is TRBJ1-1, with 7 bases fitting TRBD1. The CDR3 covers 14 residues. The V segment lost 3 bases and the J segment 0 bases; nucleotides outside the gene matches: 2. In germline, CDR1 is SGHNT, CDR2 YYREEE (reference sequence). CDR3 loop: CASSWGQMNTEAFF. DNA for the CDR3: TGTGCCAGCAGCTGGGGACAGATGAACACTGAAGCTTTCTTT.

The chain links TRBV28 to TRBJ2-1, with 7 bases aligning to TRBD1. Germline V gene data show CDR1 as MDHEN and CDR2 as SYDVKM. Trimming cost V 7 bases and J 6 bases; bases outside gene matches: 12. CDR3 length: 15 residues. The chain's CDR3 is CASTFPGTVINEQFF. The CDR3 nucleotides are TGTGCCAGCACGTTCCCCGGGACAGTTATCAATGAGCAGTTCTTC. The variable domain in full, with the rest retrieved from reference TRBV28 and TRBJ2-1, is DVKVTQSSRYLVKRTGEKVFLECVQDMDHENMFWYRQDPGLGLRLIYFSYDVKMKEKGDIPEGYSVSREKKERFSLILESASTNQTSMYLCASTFPGTVINEQFFGPGTRLTVL.

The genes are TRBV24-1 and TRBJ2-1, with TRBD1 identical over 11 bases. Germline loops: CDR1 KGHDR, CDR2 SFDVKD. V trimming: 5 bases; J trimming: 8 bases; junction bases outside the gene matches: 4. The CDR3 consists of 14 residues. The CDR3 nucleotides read TGTGCCACCAGTGGTGGACAGGGGGCACATGAGCAGTTCTTC. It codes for CATSGGQGAHEQFF.

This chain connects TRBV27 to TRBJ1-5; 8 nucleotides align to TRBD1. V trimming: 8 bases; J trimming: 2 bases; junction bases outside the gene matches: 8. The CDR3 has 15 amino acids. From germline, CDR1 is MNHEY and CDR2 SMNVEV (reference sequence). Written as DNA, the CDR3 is TGTGCCAGCGGGAAGACAGGGGCTGGCAATCAGCCCCAGCATTTT. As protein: CASGKTGAGNQPQHF.

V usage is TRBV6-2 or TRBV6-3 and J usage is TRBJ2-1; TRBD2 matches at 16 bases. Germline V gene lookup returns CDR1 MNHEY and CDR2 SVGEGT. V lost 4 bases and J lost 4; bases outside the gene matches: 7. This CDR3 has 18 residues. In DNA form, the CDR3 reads TGTGCCAGCAGTTCACCCGGGACTAGCGGGAGGGCGTACAATGAGCAGTTCTTC. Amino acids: CASSSPGTSGRAYNEQFF.

CDR3 DNA: TGCAGCGTTGGGATTAGCGGGAACACCGGGGAGCTGTTTTTT. Its translation: CSVGISGNTGELFF. The chain couples TRBV29-1 to TRBJ2-2; weak D call: TRBD2 (6 bases). Trimming stripped 4 bases from V and 1 base from J, with 10 bases between. This CDR3 contains 14 residues. Germline loops: CDR1 SQVTM, CDR2 ANQGSEA.

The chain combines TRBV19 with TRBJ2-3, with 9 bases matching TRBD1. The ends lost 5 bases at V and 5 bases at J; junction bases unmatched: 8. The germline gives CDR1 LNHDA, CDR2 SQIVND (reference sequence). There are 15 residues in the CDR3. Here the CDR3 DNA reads TGTGCCAGTAGTGCGGACAGGGGAGTTGGAGATACGCAGTATTTT. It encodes CASSADRGVGDTQYF.

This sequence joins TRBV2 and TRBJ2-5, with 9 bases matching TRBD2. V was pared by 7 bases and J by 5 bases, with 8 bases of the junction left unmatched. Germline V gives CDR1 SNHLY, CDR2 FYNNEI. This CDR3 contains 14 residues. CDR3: CASKSSLAGETQYF. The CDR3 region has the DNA TGTGCCAGCAAAAGTAGTCTAGCGGGGGAGACCCAGTACTTC.

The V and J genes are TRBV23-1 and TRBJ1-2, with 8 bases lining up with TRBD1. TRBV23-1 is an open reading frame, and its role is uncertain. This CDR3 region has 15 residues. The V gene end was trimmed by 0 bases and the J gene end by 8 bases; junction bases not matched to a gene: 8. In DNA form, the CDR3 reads TGCGCCAGCAGTCAATCGCGGCAGGGGGCCAGCGGCTACACCTTC. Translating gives CASSQSRQGASGYTF.

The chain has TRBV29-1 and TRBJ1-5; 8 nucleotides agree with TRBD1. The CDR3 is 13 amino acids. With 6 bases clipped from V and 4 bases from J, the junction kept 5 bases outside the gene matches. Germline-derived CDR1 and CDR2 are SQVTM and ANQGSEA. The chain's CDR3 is CSVRQGLNQPQHF. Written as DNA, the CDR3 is TGCAGCGTCCGACAGGGGCTGAATCAGCCCCAGCATTTT.

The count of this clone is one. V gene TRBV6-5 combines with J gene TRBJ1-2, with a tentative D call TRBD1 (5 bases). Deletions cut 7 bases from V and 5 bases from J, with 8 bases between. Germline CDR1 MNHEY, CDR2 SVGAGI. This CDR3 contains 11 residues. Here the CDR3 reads CASKGQYGYTF. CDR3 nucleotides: TGTGCCAGCAAGGGGCAGTATGGCTACACCTTC.

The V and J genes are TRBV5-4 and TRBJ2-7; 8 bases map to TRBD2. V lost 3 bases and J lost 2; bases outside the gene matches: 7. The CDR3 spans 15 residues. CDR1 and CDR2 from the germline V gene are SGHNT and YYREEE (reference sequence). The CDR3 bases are TGTGCCAGCAGCTCCGGGGGGGCGGGAGCCTACGAGCAGTACTTC. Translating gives CASSSGGAGAYEQYF.

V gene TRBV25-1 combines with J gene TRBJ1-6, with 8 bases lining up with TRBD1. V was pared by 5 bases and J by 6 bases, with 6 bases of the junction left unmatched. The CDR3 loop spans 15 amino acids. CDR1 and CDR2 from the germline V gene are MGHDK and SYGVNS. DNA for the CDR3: TGTGCCAGCAGTCCAGGGGGCAGGGGTAATTCACCCCTCCACTTT. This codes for CASSPGGRGNSPLHF.

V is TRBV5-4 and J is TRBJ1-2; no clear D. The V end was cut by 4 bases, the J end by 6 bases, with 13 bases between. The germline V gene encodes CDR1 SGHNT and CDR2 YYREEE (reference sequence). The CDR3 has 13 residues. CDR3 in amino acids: CASSQTRLDGYTF. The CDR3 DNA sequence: TGTGCCAGCAGCCAGACTCGGTTGGATGGCTACACCTTC.

Written as DNA, the CDR3 is TGCGCCAGCAGCTTGTTCTCGCGGGAGGATGAGCAGTTCTTC. This codes for CASSLFSREDEQFF. The chain is built from TRBV5-1 and TRBJ2-1, with 8 nucleotides matching TRBD2. The CDR3 has 14 amino acids. The junction had 5 bases not matched to a gene; V was cut back by 1 base and J by 8 bases. Germline CDR1 reads SGHRS; CDR2 reads YFSETQ.

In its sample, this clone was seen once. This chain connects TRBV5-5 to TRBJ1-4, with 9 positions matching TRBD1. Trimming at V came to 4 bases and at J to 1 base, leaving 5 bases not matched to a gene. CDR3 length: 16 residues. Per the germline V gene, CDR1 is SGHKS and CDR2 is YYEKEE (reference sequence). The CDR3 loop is CASSLQGAQTNEKLFF. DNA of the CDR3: TGTGCCAGCAGCCTACAGGGGGCGCAAACTAATGAAAAACTGTTTTTT.

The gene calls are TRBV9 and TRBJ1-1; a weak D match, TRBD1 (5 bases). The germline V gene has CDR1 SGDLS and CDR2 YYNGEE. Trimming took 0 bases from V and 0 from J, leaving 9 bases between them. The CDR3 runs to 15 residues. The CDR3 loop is CASSVEDRLNTEAFF. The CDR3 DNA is TGTGCCAGCAGCGTAGAAGACAGACTGAACACTGAAGCTTTCTTT.

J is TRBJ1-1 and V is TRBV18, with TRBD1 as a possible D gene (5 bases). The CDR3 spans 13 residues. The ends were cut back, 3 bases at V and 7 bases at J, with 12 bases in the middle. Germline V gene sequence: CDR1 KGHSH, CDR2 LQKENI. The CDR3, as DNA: TGTGCCAGCTCACCGGGGCAGGGCGGTGAAGCTTTCTTT. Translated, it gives CASSPGQGGEAFF.

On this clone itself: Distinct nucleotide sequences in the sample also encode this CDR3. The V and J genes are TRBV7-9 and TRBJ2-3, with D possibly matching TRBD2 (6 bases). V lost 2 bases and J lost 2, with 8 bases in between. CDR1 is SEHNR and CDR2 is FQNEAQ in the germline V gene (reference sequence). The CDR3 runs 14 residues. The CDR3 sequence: CASSLSGSTDTQYF. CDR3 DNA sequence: TGTGCCAGCAGCTTAAGCGGGTCCACAGATACGCAGTATTTT.

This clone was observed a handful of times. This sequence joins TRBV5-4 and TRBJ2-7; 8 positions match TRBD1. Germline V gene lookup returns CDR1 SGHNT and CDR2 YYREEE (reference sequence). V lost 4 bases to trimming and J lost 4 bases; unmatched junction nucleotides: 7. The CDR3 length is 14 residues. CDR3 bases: TGTGCCAGCAGCACCGGACAGGGACATTACGAGCAGTACTTC. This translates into CASSTGQGHYEQYF.

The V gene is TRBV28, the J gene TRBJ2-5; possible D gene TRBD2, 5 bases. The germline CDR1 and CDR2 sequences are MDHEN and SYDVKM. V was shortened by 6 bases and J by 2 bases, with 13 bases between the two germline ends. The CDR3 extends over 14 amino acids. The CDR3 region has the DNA TGTGCCAGCAGCCGCGGGCCCCTACAAGAGACCCAGTACTTC. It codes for CASSRGPLQETQYF.